In this sample, the clone carrying this TCR beta chain turned up many times. One entry per CDR3 protein, called by TCRdb with MiXCR from the 5' RACE reads. The table lists tens of thousands of distinct CDR3 sequences, 4.8% of them singletons. The source of the sample is a study of neurological immune-mediated disorders. The TCR was taken from a woman between 65 and 79 years old with multiple sclerosis. Specimen: PBMCs.

CDR3 sequence: CASAYLNTEAFF. CDR3 nucleotide sequence: TGTGCCAGCGCTTATTTGAACACTGAAGCTTTCTTT. This chain joins TRBV5-5 and TRBJ1-1, with D unclear. Trimming cost V 7 bases and J 0 bases, with 7 bases left between them. The CDR3 spans 12 residues. Germline CDR1 reads SGHKS; CDR2 reads YYEKEE (reference sequence).